The 27 T cell receptor beta chains presented below share a single source sample, sequenced in a study of T-cell memory formation after mild COVID-19. TCRdb re-called the 5' RACE reads through MiXCR, storing one row per CDR3 protein. The table lists around 300,000 distinct CDR3 sequences, 13% of them singletons. The sample was PBMCs or a T cell subset sorted from them (not recorded which). All receptors come from a man aged 18-30 years who had mild COVID-19 (a few samples of this study predate the infection). Cell type and time point are not known.

This clonotype was detected only a few times. CDR3 loop: CASSPSWYGYTF. CDR3 in DNA: TGTGCCAGCAGCCCTTCGTGGTATGGCTACACCTTC. The rearrangement links TRBV6-5 to TRBJ1-2; D call uncertain. The germline V gene encodes CDR1 MNHEY and CDR2 SVGAGI. CDR3 size: 12 residues. V was clipped by 6 bases and J by 5 bases, with 10 bases between them.

Ten or more counts support this clonotype. The chain employs TRBV28 and TRBJ2-3, with D tentatively TRBD2 (7 bases). This CDR3 has 15 amino acids. V dropped 3 bases and J dropped 5 bases, with 15 bases sitting between them. The germline gives CDR1 MDHEN, CDR2 SYDVKM. This CDR3 reads CASSFGGQRGDTQYF. CDR3 in DNA: TGTGCCAGCAGTTTCGGGGGGCAAAGGGGAGATACGCAGTATTTT.

The table lists this clonotype with a few counts. The chain couples TRBV12-3 or TRBV12-4 to TRBJ2-3; TRBD2 matches 9 bases. Trimming cost V 5 bases and J 0 bases; bases outside gene matches: 12. The CDR3 spans 18 residues. The chain's CDR3 is CASSGGPQRGASTDTQYF. Written as DNA, the CDR3 is TGTGCCAGCAGTGGGGGGCCCCAGCGGGGGGCTAGCACAGATACGCAGTATTTT.

The rearrangement joins TRBV5-1 to TRBJ2-3, with D perhaps TRBD1 (7 bases). This CDR3 comprises 16 residues. V was shortened by 6 bases and J by 5 bases, with 22 bases between the two germline ends. The germline CDR1 and CDR2 sequences are SGHRS and YFSETQ. CDR3 coding DNA: TGCGCCAGCACCCAGGGCAGGGGGGCCTATGGAGATACGCAGTATTTT. Protein sequence: CASTQGRGAYGDTQYF.

The chain couples TRBV5-1 to TRBJ1-2; no clear D gene. V lost 2 bases and J 5 bases, leaving 10 bases between the germline ends. The germline V gene encodes CDR1 SGHRS and CDR2 YFSETQ. This CDR3 is 13 amino acids long. CDR3 sequence: CASSFEVGYGYTF. CDR3 DNA sequence: TGCGCCAGCAGCTTTGAGGTGGGGTATGGCTACACCTTC.

The chain combines TRBV19 with TRBJ2-1, with 11 bases that match TRBD1. Germline assignment: CDR1 LNHDA and CDR2 SQIVND (reference sequence). J gave up 7 bases and V 6 bases, and 8 bases lay outside the gene matches. The CDR3 length is 15 residues. In DNA, the CDR3 is TGTGCCAGTAGGGACAGGGGGCGCGTCGGGAATGAGCAGTTCTTC. This codes for CASRDRGRVGNEQFF. Combining the CDR3 with reference TRBV19 and TRBJ2-1 gives the whole variable domain DGGITQSPKYLFRKEGQNVTLSCEQNLNHDAMYWYRQDPGQGLRLIYYSQIVNDFQKGDIAEGYSVSREKKESFPLTVTSAQKNPTAFYLCASRDRGRVGNEQFFGPGTRLTVL.

A few counts support this clonotype. The chain links TRBV5-1 to TRBJ1-2; no clear D gene. The V and J ends lost 2 bases and 2 bases respectively, with 10 bases between them. Germline loops: CDR1 SGHRS, CDR2 YFSETQ. The CDR3 consists of 14 residues. This chain's CDR3 is CASSFSDGNYGYTF. The CDR3 DNA sequence: TGCGCCAGCAGCTTTTCGGACGGCAACTATGGCTACACCTTC.

The chain recombines TRBV7-2 with TRBJ1-2; D is unresolved. The CDR3 consists of 13 residues. Deletions cut 3 bases from V and 5 bases from J, with 10 bases between. Germline V gene data show CDR1 as SGHTA and CDR2 as FQGNSA. In DNA form, the CDR3 reads TGTGCCAGCAGCTTTAATGGAGGGTATGGCTACACCTTC. This codes for CASSFNGGYGYTF.

This clonotype showed up just a few times. The rearrangement uses TRBV11-2 and TRBJ2-1; D assignment may be TRBD1 or TRBD2 (7 bases each). V was clipped by 3 bases and J by 6 bases, with 18 bases between them. The CDR3 totals 16 residues. Germline CDR1 is SGHAT and CDR2 is FQNNGV. CDR3 sequence: CASSFGRGGLGNEQFF. For the CDR3, the DNA is TGTGCCAGCAGCTTTGGCAGGGGGGGCCTTGGCAATGAGCAGTTCTTC.

V is TRBV18 and J is TRBJ2-7; 9 nucleotides match TRBD1. This CDR3 region has 15 residues. After removal of 4 bases from V and 3 bases from J, the junction contained 7 bases not matched to a gene. Germline lookup yields CDR1 KGHSH and CDR2 LQKENI. The CDR3 loop reads CASSQETGGFYEQYV. For the CDR3, the DNA is TGTGCCAGCTCACAGGAGACAGGGGGATTCTACGAGCAGTACGTC.

In its sample, this clonotype was seen many times. This sequence joins TRBV3-1 and TRBJ2-5, with 8 bases fitting TRBD2. Germline V gene sequence: CDR1 LGHDT, CDR2 YNNKEL (reference sequence). CDR3 length equals 13 residues. Trimming took 0 bases from V and 7 from J; bases not matched to a gene: 1. The CDR3 sequence: CASSQDRGGTQYF. The CDR3 nucleotides read TGTGCCAGCAGCCAAGATCGGGGGGGGACCCAGTACTTC.

This clonotype was detected a few times. The chain couples TRBV7-9 to TRBJ1-2, with D uncertain. The CDR3 sequence is 13 residues long. Looked up from germline, CDR1 is SEHNR and CDR2 is FQNEAQ (reference sequence). Trimming shortened V by 1 base and J by 3 bases, and 6 bases separated the two germline ends. The CDR3 reads CASSLGQYYGYTF. The CDR3 region has the DNA TGTGCCAGCAGCTTAGGACAATACTATGGCTACACCTTC.

The genes are TRBV6-5 and TRBJ1-5, with D perhaps matching TRBD1 (6 bases). CDR1 is MNHEY and CDR2 is SVGAGI in the germline V gene. The V gene lost 5 bases and the J gene lost 5 bases, with 16 bases spanning the gap. The CDR3 is 15 residues long. The CDR3 DNA follows: TGTGCCAGCAGTCAAGACAGGCTTATTCATCAGCCCCAGCATTTT. Translation gives CASSQDRLIHQPQHF.

The chain has TRBV15 and TRBJ2-7; 11 bases line up with TRBD2. V lost 9 bases and J lost 3; bases outside the gene matches: 7. The CDR3 spans 14 residues. Germline assignment: CDR1 LNHNV and CDR2 YYDKDF (reference sequence). The CDR3 sequence is CATLAGGPRYEQYF. The CDR3 DNA reads as TGTGCCACTCTAGCGGGGGGACCTCGCTACGAGCAGTACTTC.

In this sample, this clonotype turned up many times. V gene TRBV7-2 combines with J gene TRBJ1-5, with D maybe TRBD1 (5 bases). This CDR3 contains 15 residues. Germline CDR1 and CDR2: SGHTA and FQGNSA. Trimming removed 4 bases from V and 2 bases from J, with 12 bases in between. Written as DNA, the CDR3 is TGTGCCAGCAGCTCCGGGGGGTTTGGCAATCAGCCCCAGCATTTT. Translation: CASSSGGFGNQPQHF.

J is TRBJ2-1 and V is TRBV7-9, with 14 bases identical to TRBD2. The germline CDR1 and CDR2 sequences are SEHNR and FQNEAQ (reference sequence). Trimming removed 4 bases from V and 9 bases from J; junction bases left unmatched: 11. The CDR3 is made up of 17 amino acids. Written as DNA, the CDR3 is TGTGCCAGCAGCTCGACTAGCGGGGGGGCAGGTTATGCTGAGCAGTTCTTC. Amino acids: CASSSTSGGAGYAEQFF.

The chain links TRBV7-2 to TRBJ1-5; 7 bases line up with TRBD1. V lost 7 bases, J lost 2 bases, and 8 bases stayed unmatched. This CDR3 is 15 amino acids long. Germline CDR1 reads SGHTA; CDR2 reads FQGNSA. CDR3 in DNA: TGTGCCAGCAAGCGGGCAGACAGGGGCAATCAGCCCCAGCATTTT. It is translated as CASKRADRGNQPQHF.

This clonotype came up many times. V usage is TRBV9 and J usage is TRBJ2-3; no definite D call. This CDR3 contains 13 residues. Germline lookup yields CDR1 SGDLS and CDR2 YYNGEE. V dropped 4 bases and J dropped 6 bases, with 12 bases sitting between them. CDR3 region: CASSPHGSDTQYF. The CDR3 nucleotides read TGTGCCAGCAGCCCCCACGGATCCGATACGCAGTATTTT.

This clonotype was counted only a few times. The chain couples TRBV5-6 to TRBJ2-1; D is unresolved. The CDR3 is made up of 17 amino acids. V dropped 7 bases and J dropped 8 bases, with 28 bases sitting between them. From germline, CDR1 is SGHDT and CDR2 YYEEEE. The CDR3 DNA is TGTGCCAGCCCCCAGCGCACCCAGAAAGTACCCTCACATGAGCAGTTCTTC. This encodes CASPQRTQKVPSHEQFF.

The chain employs TRBV4-1 and TRBJ2-7; 9 nucleotides match TRBD1. With V trimmed by 4 bases and J by 3 bases, 4 bases remained unmatched. There are 14 residues in the CDR3. Germline V CDR1 and CDR2: MGHRA, YSYEKL. The CDR3 DNA reads as TGCGCCAGCAGCCCAGAGACAGGGGGCTACGAGCAGTACGTC. This translates into CASSPETGGYEQYV.

This clonotype was observed a handful of times. The chain carries TRBV7-9 and TRBJ1-5, with no clear D. The V and J ends lost 6 bases and 4 bases respectively, with 7 bases between them. This CDR3 contains 12 residues. CDR1 SEHNR and CDR2 FQNEAQ come from the germline V gene (reference sequence). The CDR3 loop is CASSNQNQPQHF. The CDR3 bases are TGTGCCAGCAGTAACCAAAATCAGCCCCAGCATTTT.

This clonotype occurred many times. CDR3 in DNA: TGCAGCGTTGTAAAGGCCGGCACAGATACGCAGTATTTT. This codes for CSVVKAGTDTQYF. This chain links TRBV29-1 with TRBJ2-3; D not resolved. CDR1 is SQVTM, CDR2 ANQGSEA, per germline. V was clipped by 4 bases and J by 1 base, with 9 bases between them. The CDR3 contains 13 residues.

The V gene is TRBV18, the J gene TRBJ1-2; D gene unclear. The ends were cut back, 6 bases at V and 2 bases at J, with 10 bases in the middle. The CDR3 spans 13 residues. Germline loops: CDR1 KGHSH, CDR2 LQKENI. CDR3 bases: TGTGCCAGCTCGACCGATGCCAACTATGGCTACACCTTC. Its translation is CASSTDANYGYTF. The whole variable domain, filled in from reference TRBV18 and TRBJ1-2, reads NAGVMQNPRHLVRRRGQEARLRCSPMKGHSHVYWYRQLPEEGLKFMVYLQKENIIDESGMPKERFSAEFPKEGPSILRIQQVVRGDSAAYFCASSTDANYGYTFGSGTRLTVV.

In this sample, this clonotype turned up a few times. The J gene is TRBJ2-7, the V gene TRBV6-5; unclear D gene. This CDR3 contains 16 residues. V lost 0 bases and J lost 0, with 12 bases in between. Per germline, CDR1 MNHEY and CDR2 SVGAGI. For the CDR3, the DNA is TGTGCCAGCAGTTACTCTGAGGCGGCCAGCTCCTACGAGCAGTACTTC. It is translated as CASSYSEAASSYEQYF.

The V call is TRBV28, the J call TRBJ2-5, with D maybe TRBD2 (6 bases). Between the trimmed V and J ends, which lost 3 bases and 2 bases, there was a span of 13 bases. Germline V CDR1 and CDR2: MDHEN, SYDVKM. This CDR3 region has 15 residues. CDR3 bases: TGTGCCAGCAGTTTTGACGAGGGGAGGCAAGAGACCCAGTACTTC. Protein product: CASSFDEGRQETQYF.

This clonotype was found many times. This sequence joins TRBV7-2 and TRBJ2-1; D gene ambiguous. This CDR3 contains 13 residues. Germline V lookup: CDR1 SGHTA, CDR2 FQGNSA. V was cut by 1 base and J by 4 bases, with 5 bases left in between. The DNA of the CDR3 is TGTGCCAGCAGCTTAGTCGATTACAATGAGCAGTTCTTC. It specifies CASSLVDYNEQFF. The full variable domain, with the rest looked up from reference TRBV7-2 and TRBJ2-1, is GAGVSQSPSNKVTEKGKDVELRCDPISGHTALYWYRQSLGQGLEFLIYFQGNSAPDKSGLPSDRFSAERTGGSVSTLTIQRTQQEDSAVYLCASSLVDYNEQFFGPGTRLTVL.

Many counts were recorded for this clonotype. The chain's CDR3 is CASSQGEGPMYF. In DNA form, the CDR3 reads TGTGCCAGCAGCCAAGGAGAGGGTCCTATGTACTTC. The chain joins TRBV3-1 to TRBJ2-4; D might be TRBD2 (5 bases). Germline V gene sequence: CDR1 LGHDT, CDR2 YNNKEL (reference sequence). CDR3 size: 12 residues. V was cut by 1 base and J by 15 bases, with 13 bases left in between.